This paragraph reports one TCR beta chain. Its target antigen remains unknown. Base qualities are missing; no much larger clone stands one base away. TCRbeta CDR3 regions were amplified from genomic DNA by means of the immunoSEQ Assay, a bias-controlled multiplex PCR. The study's own analysis went as follows. Within the assay, amplification of reference gene primers was used to estimate how many nucleated cells each sample contained. Sequence reads were collapsed and filtered to measure the absolute abundance of every unique TCRbeta CDR3 rearrangement. For each sample, productive Simpson clonality was calculated as the square root of Simpson's diversity index over productive rearrangements. TCRdb re-hosts the immuneACCESS table, in-frame sequences only. Its copies lack some clones; in the studies checked, an unresolved V gene accounts for under half of them, and the cause for the rest is not known. The V and J calls and clone size come from that table; D and trimming were worked out from the DNA. The sample has some 400,000 clones on record, about 90% of them singletons. The ten largest clonotypes hold around 7% of the sample.

The sample originates from a study of blood T cell repertoires in COVID-19 (dated by TCRdb to the early 2020s). Some background on the complete study: The collaborator samples originated in the United States, Italy and Spain and spanned the acute and convalescent phases of COVID-19. The material from the prospective study consisted of cDNA or gDNA derived from T cells, B-cell-depleted T cells, or PBMCs. Subjects who had been exposed to COVID-19, were actively infected with it, or had recovered from it provided the deeply sampled blood TCRbeta repertoires that made up the dataset. A freely available public database, intended as a resource for researchers studying the immune response to SARS-CoV-2, is where the repertoires were released. The samples were drawn from two sources: the first 160 participants of the ongoing ImmuneRACE study, and 1,000 to 1,500 subjects contributed by 6 global collaborators. Sample metadata almost always included a de-identified subject ID, COVID-19 status, age in years and sex. HLA class I and class II types, where available, came from metadata supplied by the sample provider rather than from assay-based typing.

The paper's findings and limits, for the study overall: How much clinical and demographic metadata was included differed by source and by participant, and the metadata was provided uncurated.

The collaborating institutions used their own protocols to collect whole blood in K2EDTA tubes. For TCRbeta analysis, collaborator samples were shipped as frozen whole blood, as isolated PBMCs, or as DNA extracted from either sample type. Trimming removed 4 bases from V and 0 bases from J, leaving 22 bases between the germline ends. Its CDR3 holds 19 amino acids, cysteine through phenylalanine. Only the CDR3 portion is preserved as DNA: 57 bases, with reading frame beginning at the first base. The germline V gene sets CDR1 to SGDLS and CDR2 to YYNGEE. Sequencing was performed on peripheral blood. This TCR derives from a man aged 18 to 29 with active or convalescent COVID-19. Recombination joined TRBV9 with TRBJ2-2, and possibly TRBD2, on 6 matching bases. The nucleotide sequence reads as follows: TGTGCCAGCAGCCCTCATCTTAGCGGATTGAGCGCGAACACCGGGGAGCTGTTTTTT. This gives the protein CASSPHLSGLSANTGELFF.